These 22 T cell receptor beta chains were all obtained from the same sample, sequenced in a study of tumor-infiltrating lymphocytes in glioblastoma multiforme. Multiple V-beta primers and a C-beta primer amplified TCRB from RNA. Using its own MiXCR run on the multiplex PCR reads, TCRdb lists one record per CDR3 protein. The table records about 11,000 distinct CDR3 sequences, about three quarters of them present only once. Sample: brain tumor tissue. The origin of the receptors is a male donor with glioblastoma.

Sample share makes this clonotype medium-sized. This rearrangement joins TRBV5-1 to TRBJ1-4, with TRBD1 matching over 9 bases. The germline gives CDR1 SGHRS, CDR2 YFSETQ. With 3 bases clipped from V and 0 bases from J, the junction kept 6 bases outside the gene matches. The CDR3 is 17 residues long. The CDR3 DNA reads TGCGCCAGCAGCTGGGAGACAGGGGGTTCAACTAATGAAAAACTGTTTTTT. Translating it yields CASSWETGGSTNEKLFF.

About this clonotype: The CDR3 end shows no conserved phenylalanine or tryptophan, and so a read error is likely. Because the CDR3's place on the DNA is in doubt, the DNA is left out and the CDR3 is given as listed by TCRdb. J is TRBJ2-3 and V is TRBV10-2; the table's D gene call, TRBD2, was not cross checked with the DNA. Germline CDR1 WSHSY, CDR2 SAAADI. The CDR3 is 15 amino acids long, termini counted. CDR3 residues: CASSEAGPGADTHYL.

This clonotype was recorded many times. V usage is TRBV20-1 and J usage is TRBJ2-7; perhaps TRBD1 as D (5 bases). CDR3 length: 14 amino acids. V lost 5 bases and J 0 bases, leaving 14 bases between the germline ends. In germline, CDR1 is DFQATT, CDR2 SNEGSKA (reference sequence). The CDR3 is CSAGGHSTSYEQYF. DNA for the CDR3: TGCAGTGCTGGCGGACACTCAACCTCCTACGAGCAGTACTTC.

With respect to this clonotype: The junction shows a germline mismatch at one end, possibly a read error. The chain links TRBV20-1 to TRBJ2-3; TRBD1 might be the D (5 bases). This CDR3 has 15 residues. CDR1 DFQATT and CDR2 SNEGSKA come from the germline V gene (reference sequence). Written as DNA, the CDR3 is TGCGGTGCCCTACGCACAGGTACGACCCTTAATACGCAGTATTTT. As protein: CGALRTGTTLNTQYF.

This sequence joins TRBV20-1 and TRBJ1-4; TRBD1 aligns across 8 bases. V shed 6 bases, J shed 7 bases, and the junction held 4 bases outside the gene matches. Germline V gives CDR1 DFQATT, CDR2 SNEGSKA (reference sequence). The CDR3 extends over 12 amino acids. DNA for the CDR3: TGCAGTGCCCAAGACAGGGGTGAAAAACTGTTTTTT. Its protein is CSAQDRGEKLFF.

This clonotype was picked up one time. As the CDR3 is not closed by the conserved phenylalanine or tryptophan, this likely results from a read error. V and J are TRBV11-2 and TRBJ2-1, with D uncertain. The CDR3 runs to 11 residues. CDR1 and CDR2 (germline): SGHAT, FQNNGV. The CDR3 loop reads CPSSIFNEQFL. The CDR3, as DNA: TGTCCCAGCAGCATATTCAATGAGCAGTTCCTC.

This clonotype showed up just a few times. V and J are TRBV11-3 and TRBJ2-1; 11 bases fit TRBD2. The CDR3 totals 15 residues. Germline CDR1 and CDR2: SGHNT and YENEEA. V was clipped by 10 bases and J by 5 bases; unmatched bases: 10. CDR3 nucleotide sequence: TGTGCCACCTCGAAGGGACTAGCGGAACACAATGAGCAGTTCTTC. Translated, it gives CATSKGLAEHNEQFF.

Sample share makes this clonotype medium-sized (0.01 to 0.1%). The V gene is TRBV29-1, the J gene TRBJ1-2; 7 bases align to TRBD1. This CDR3 contains 12 residues. The germline CDR1 and CDR2 sequences are SQVTM and ANQGSEA. J gave up 5 bases and V 7 bases, and 7 bases lay outside the gene matches. The CDR3 spells CSAHTGVYGYTF. The CDR3 DNA is TGCAGCGCACACACAGGGGTATATGGCTACACCTTC.

About this clonotype: This sequence may be a read error, since a much larger clone differs from it by one base. V usage is TRBV5-1 and J usage is TRBJ2-3, with D perhaps matching TRBD1 (6 bases). From germline, CDR1 is SGHRS and CDR2 YFSETQ. The CDR3 runs 14 residues. The V and J ends lost 4 bases and 1 base respectively, with 10 bases between them. CDR3 in amino acids: CASSPGQCTDTQYF. The CDR3 DNA sequence: TGCGCCAGCAGCCCGGGACAATGCACAGATACGCAGTATTTT.

About this clonotype: A much larger clone is a single base away; this may be a read error. The rearrangement uses TRBV5-5 and TRBJ2-1, with 11 positions matching TRBD2. Looked up from germline, CDR1 is SGHKS and CDR2 is YYEKEE (reference sequence). Trimming at V came to 5 bases and at J to 4 bases, leaving 20 bases not matched to a gene. This CDR3 region has 20 residues. The CDR3, as DNA: TGTGCCAGCAGATCTACCGGGACTAGCGGCCTAGCGGAAATATACAATGAGCAGTTCTTC. It translates to CASRSTGTSGLAEIYNEQFF.

This clonotype occurred a few times. The chain has TRBV11-2 and TRBJ2-1, with 8 positions matching TRBD1. Trimming removed 1 base from V and 4 bases from J; junction bases left unmatched: 6. Germline loops: CDR1 SGHAT, CDR2 FQNNGV. The CDR3 totals 16 residues. The CDR3 sequence is CASSLGAGGRYNEQFF. The CDR3 DNA follows: TGTGCCAGCAGCTTAGGCGCAGGGGGCCGTTACAATGAGCAGTTCTTC. The entire variable domain, with the rest obtained from reference TRBV11-2 and TRBJ2-1, is as follows: EAGVAQSPRYKIIEKRQSVAFWCNPISGHATLYWYQQILGQGPKLLIQFQNNGVVDDSQLPKDRFSAERLKGVDSTLKIQPAKLEDSAVYLCASSLGAGGRYNEQFFGPGTRLTVL.

This clonotype ranks as medium-sized (0.01 to 0.1%). The chain couples TRBV12-3 or TRBV12-4 to TRBJ2-1; no clear D. Between the trimmed V and J ends, which lost 2 bases and 4 bases, there was a span of 6 bases. The CDR3 length is 13 residues. CDR3 sequence (DNA): TGTGCCAGCAGTTTACACGGATACAATGAGCAGTTCTTC. Protein product: CASSLHGYNEQFF.

As to this clonotype: Lacking the conserved final phenylalanine or tryptophan, this CDR3 likely reflects a read error. The chain has TRBV20-1 and TRBJ2-7, with TRBD2 as a possible D gene (6 bases). Germline CDR1 and CDR2: DFQATT and SNEGSKA (reference sequence). This CDR3 has 15 residues. V was cut by 2 bases and J by 4 bases, with 18 bases left in between. Written as DNA, the CDR3 is TGCAGTGCTAGACAAGGGACTTCGGAAGGTTACGAGCAGTACCTC. Translated: CSARQGTSEGYEQYL.

This clonotype is a singleton in its sample. At one of its ends the junction is not consistent with the germline gene, which may arise from a read error. The chain's CDR3 is CASSLGPGGDTQCF. CDR3 nucleotide sequence: TGTGCCAGCAGCTTGGGACCCGGGGGAGATACTCAGTGCTTT. The chain links TRBV11-2 to TRBJ2-3, with a tentative D call TRBD2 (6 bases). Germline CDR1 and CDR2: SGHAT and FQNNGV. This CDR3 has 14 amino acids.

The chain joins TRBV6-5 to TRBJ2-7, with a tentative D call TRBD1 (6 bases). With 2 bases removed from V and 0 bases from J, the gap between germline ends came to 11 bases. This CDR3 spans 15 amino acids. CDR1 MNHEY and CDR2 SVGAGI come from the germline V gene. CDR3 region: CASSYGAGDSYEQYF. DNA for the CDR3: TGTGCCAGCAGTTACGGGGCAGGGGACTCCTACGAGCAGTACTTC.

This clonotype was recorded a few times. A junction end diverges from the germline sequence, so it may reflect a read error. The chain uses TRBV11-3 and TRBJ2-1; D may correspond to TRBD1 or TRBD2 (5 bases each). Germline CDR1 is SGHNT and CDR2 is YENEEA. This CDR3 region has 13 residues. The CDR3, as DNA: TGTGCCAGCAGCTACGGGGCAAACAATGACCAGTCCTTC. As protein: CASSYGANNDQSF.

In regard to this clonotype: The junction differs from germline at one of its ends, possibly a read error. The gene calls are TRBV14 and TRBJ1-2; D might be TRBD1 (5 bases). The V gene's germline CDR1 is SGHDN and CDR2 FVKESK. The length of the CDR3 is 15 residues. The CDR3 nucleotides are TGTGCTAGCAGCCAAGACAGCGTATCAACCTATGGCTACACCTTC. Amino acids: CASSQDSVSTYGYTF.

As for this clonotype: At one end, the junction sequence differs from germline, possibly due to a read error. The chain carries TRBV29-1 and TRBJ2-5; tentatively, D is TRBD1 (6 bases). The CDR3 contains 15 residues. Germline-derived CDR1 and CDR2 are SQVTM and ANQGSEA. CDR3 loop: CGVQKDSIIQENQYF. Written as DNA, the CDR3 is TGCGGCGTTCAAAAGGACAGCATAATCCAGGAGAACCAGTACTTC.

Concerning this clonotype: One junction end does not reproduce the germline sequence, and a read error may be involved. The CDR3 loop is CASGWLAVRTDTQYF. The CDR3 bases are TGTGCCAGCGGTTGGCTAGCGGTCCGCACAGATACGCAGTATTTC. The chain couples TRBV28 to TRBJ2-3; TRBD2 matches at 7 bases. The CDR3 runs 15 residues. Germline CDR1 MDHEN, CDR2 SYDVKM. Drawing the rest from reference TRBV28 and TRBJ2-3, the complete variable domain is DVKVTQSSRYLVKRTGEKVFLECVQDMDHENMFWYRQDPGLGLRLIYFSYDVKMKEKGDIPEGYSVSREKKERFSLILESASTNQTSMYLCASGWLAVRTDTQYFGPGTRLTVL.

Comment on this clonotype: Because it lacks the conserved phenylalanine or tryptophan at the end, this CDR3 is likely a read error. The chain uses TRBV11-2 and TRBJ2-7, with D hard to call. CDR1 and CDR2 from the germline V gene are SGHAT and FQNNGV. CDR3 size: 14 residues. Deletions cut 5 bases from V and 6 bases from J, with 17 bases between. As DNA, the CDR3 is TGTGCCAGCAGCACACCGACTGGTTACTGCGAGCAGTACTTA. As protein: CASSTPTGYCEQYL.

A note on this clonotype: The junction departs from the called germline gene at one end, perhaps through a read error. The V gene is TRBV11-2, the J gene TRBJ1-1; maybe TRBD1 (5 bases). This CDR3 is built from 16 residues. Per germline, CDR1 SGHAT and CDR2 FQNNGV. CDR3 sequence (DNA): TGTGCCTGCAGCTTCCCCGGGACGGGGATTAGCACTGAAGCTTTCTTT. Its protein product is CACSFPGTGISTEAFF.

Regarding this clonotype: Since the CDR3 does not end with the conserved phenylalanine or tryptophan, this likely comes from a read error. The rearrangement links TRBV20-1 to TRBJ2-3; 15 nucleotides line up with TRBD2. The length of the CDR3 is 20 residues. Looked up from germline, CDR1 is DFQATT and CDR2 is SNEGSKA (reference sequence). CDR3 in DNA: TGCAGAGCTTGTCGCCCCGGACTAGCGGGAGGGCCGAGTAGCACAGATACGCAGTATTTA. Residues: CRACRPGLAGGPSSTDTQYL.